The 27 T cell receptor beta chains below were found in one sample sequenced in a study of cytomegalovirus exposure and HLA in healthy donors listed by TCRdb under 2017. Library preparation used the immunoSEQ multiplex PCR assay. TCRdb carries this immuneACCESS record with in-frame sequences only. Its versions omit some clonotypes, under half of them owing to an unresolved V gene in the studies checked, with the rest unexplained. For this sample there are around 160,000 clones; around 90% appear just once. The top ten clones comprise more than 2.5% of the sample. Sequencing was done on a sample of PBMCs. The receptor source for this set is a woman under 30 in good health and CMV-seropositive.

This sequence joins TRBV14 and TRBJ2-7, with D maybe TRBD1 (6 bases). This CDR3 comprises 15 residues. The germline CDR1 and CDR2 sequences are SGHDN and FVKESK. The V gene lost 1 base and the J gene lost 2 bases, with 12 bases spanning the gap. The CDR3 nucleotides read TGTGCCAGCAGCCAAGGAATACAGGGCACCTACGAGCAGTACTTC. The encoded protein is CASSQGIQGTYEQYF.

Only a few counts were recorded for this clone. The DNA for the CDR3 is TGTGCCAGCAGTTTAGGAACAGCCACCCCCTATGGCTACACCTTC. Its translation is CASSLGTATPYGYTF. The chain has TRBV28 and TRBJ1-2; D not certain. Per the germline V gene, CDR1 is MDHEN and CDR2 is SYDVKM. Trimming stripped 2 bases from V and 4 bases from J, with 14 bases between. This CDR3 comprises 15 residues.

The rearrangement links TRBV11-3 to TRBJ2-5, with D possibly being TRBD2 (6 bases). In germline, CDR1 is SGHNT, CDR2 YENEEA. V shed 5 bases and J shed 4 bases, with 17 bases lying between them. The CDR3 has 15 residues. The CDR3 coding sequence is TGTGCCAGCAGCCACGGGAGAGTTGGGCGAGAGACCCAGTACTTC. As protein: CASSHGRVGRETQYF.

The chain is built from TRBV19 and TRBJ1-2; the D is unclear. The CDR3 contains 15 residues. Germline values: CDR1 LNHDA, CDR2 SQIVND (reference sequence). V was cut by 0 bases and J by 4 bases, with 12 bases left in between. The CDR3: CASSIERRSGYGYTF. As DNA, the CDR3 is TGTGCCAGTAGTATAGAGCGTCGGAGCGGCTATGGCTACACCTTC. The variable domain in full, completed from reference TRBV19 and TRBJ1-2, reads DGGITQSPKYLFRKEGQNVTLSCEQNLNHDAMYWYRQDPGQGLRLIYYSQIVNDFQKGDIAEGYSVSREKKESFPLTVTSAQKNPTAFYLCASSIERRSGYGYTFGSGTRLTVV.

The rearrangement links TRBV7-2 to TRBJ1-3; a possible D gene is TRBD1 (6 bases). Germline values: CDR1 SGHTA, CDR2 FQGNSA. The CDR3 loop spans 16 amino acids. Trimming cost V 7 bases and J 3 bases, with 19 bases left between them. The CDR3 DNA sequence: TGTGCCAGCAAGCCCCCGGGTCAGGGGAGTGGAAACACCATATATTTT. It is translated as CASKPPGQGSGNTIYF.

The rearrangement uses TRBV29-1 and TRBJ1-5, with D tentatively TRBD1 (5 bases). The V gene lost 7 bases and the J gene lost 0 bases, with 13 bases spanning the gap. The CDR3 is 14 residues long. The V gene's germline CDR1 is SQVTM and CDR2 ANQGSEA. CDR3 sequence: CSDLKGLSNQPQHF. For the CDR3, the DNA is TGCAGCGACCTTAAGGGGCTTAGCAATCAGCCCCAGCATTTT.

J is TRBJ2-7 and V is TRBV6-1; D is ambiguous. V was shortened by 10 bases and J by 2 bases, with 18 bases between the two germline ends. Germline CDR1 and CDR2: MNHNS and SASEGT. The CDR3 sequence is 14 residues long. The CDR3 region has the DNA TGTGCCACCCCCTCCCAGGCCAACCCCTACGAGCAGTACTTC. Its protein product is CATPSQANPYEQYF.

The CDR3 region has the DNA TGTGCCAGCAGTCTACAGGGGGCGCCTCCTGAAGCTTTCTTT. Translated: CASSLQGAPPEAFF. This sequence joins TRBV28 and TRBJ1-1, with 9 bases identical to TRBD1. V shed 5 bases, J shed 6 bases, and the junction held 7 bases outside the gene matches. Germline V lookup: CDR1 MDHEN, CDR2 SYDVKM. The CDR3 has 14 amino acids.

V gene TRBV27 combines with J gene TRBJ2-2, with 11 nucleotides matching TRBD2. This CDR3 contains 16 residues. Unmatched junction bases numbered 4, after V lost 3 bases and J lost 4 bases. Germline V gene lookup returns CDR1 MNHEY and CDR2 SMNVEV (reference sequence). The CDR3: CASSFGTSGSTGELFF. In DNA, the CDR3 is TGTGCCAGCAGTTTTGGTACTAGCGGGAGCACCGGGGAGCTGTTTTTT.

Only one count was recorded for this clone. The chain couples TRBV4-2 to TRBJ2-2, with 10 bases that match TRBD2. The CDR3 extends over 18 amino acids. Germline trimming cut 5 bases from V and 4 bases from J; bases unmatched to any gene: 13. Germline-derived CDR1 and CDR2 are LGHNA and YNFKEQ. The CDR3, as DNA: TGTGCCAGCAGCTCCTCCGAGCAGCGGGGGGGCGGCACCGGGGAGCTGTTTTTT. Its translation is CASSSSEQRGGGTGELFF.

CDR3 sequence reads: CAWSGSTGHTF. In DNA, the CDR3 is TGTGCCTGGAGCGGATCGACTGGTCACACCTTC. The J gene is TRBJ1-2, the V gene TRBV30; D gene unclear. The V gene lost 3 bases and the J gene lost 12 bases, with 14 bases spanning the gap. Germline V gene data show CDR1 as GTSNPN and CDR2 as SVGIG (reference sequence). This CDR3 is built from 11 residues.

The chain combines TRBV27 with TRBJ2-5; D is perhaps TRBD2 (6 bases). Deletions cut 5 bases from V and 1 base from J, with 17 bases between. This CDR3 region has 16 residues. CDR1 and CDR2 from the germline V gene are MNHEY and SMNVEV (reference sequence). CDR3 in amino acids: CASSKWAGSAQETQYF. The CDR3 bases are TGTGCCAGCAGTAAATGGGCGGGGAGCGCCCAAGAGACCCAGTACTTC.

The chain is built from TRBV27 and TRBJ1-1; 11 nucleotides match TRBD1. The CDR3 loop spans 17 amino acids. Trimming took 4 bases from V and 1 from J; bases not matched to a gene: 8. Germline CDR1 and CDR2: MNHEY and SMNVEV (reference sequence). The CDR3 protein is CASSSPGTGGENTEAFF. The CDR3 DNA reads TGTGCCAGCAGTTCCCCCGGGACAGGGGGGGAGAACACTGAAGCTTTCTTT.

The chain's CDR3 is CASRDDRSSYEQYF. The CDR3, as DNA: TGCGCCAGCAGGGATGACAGGAGCTCCTACGAGCAGTACTTC. The chain uses TRBV5-1 and TRBJ2-7, with D perhaps matching TRBD1 (6 bases). V lost 5 bases and J 0 bases, leaving 12 bases between the germline ends. CDR1 is SGHRS, CDR2 YFSETQ, per germline. This CDR3 has 14 amino acids.

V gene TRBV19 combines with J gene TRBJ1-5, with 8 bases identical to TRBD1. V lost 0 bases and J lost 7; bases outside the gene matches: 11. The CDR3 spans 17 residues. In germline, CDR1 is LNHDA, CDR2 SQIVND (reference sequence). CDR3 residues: CASSIDVGRDRRQPQHF. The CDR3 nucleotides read TGTGCCAGTAGTATAGATGTGGGGCGGGACAGGAGGCAGCCCCAGCATTTT.

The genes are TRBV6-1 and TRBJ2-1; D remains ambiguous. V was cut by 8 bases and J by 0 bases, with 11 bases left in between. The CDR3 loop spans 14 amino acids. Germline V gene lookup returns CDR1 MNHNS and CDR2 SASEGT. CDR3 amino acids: CASDSYLSYNEQFF. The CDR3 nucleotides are TGTGCCAGCGACTCATACCTCTCCTACAATGAGCAGTTCTTC.

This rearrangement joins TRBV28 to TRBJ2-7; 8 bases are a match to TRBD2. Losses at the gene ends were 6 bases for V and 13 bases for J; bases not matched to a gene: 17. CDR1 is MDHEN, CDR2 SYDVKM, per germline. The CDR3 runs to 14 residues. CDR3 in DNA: TGTGCCAGCAGCCCCGCCGGAGTAGCGGGAAATTTATACTTC. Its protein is CASSPAGVAGNLYF.

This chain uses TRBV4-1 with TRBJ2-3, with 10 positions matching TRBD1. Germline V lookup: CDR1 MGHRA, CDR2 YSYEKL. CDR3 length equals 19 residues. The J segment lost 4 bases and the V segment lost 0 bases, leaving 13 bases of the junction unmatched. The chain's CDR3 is CASSQEWGFGTGVADTQYF. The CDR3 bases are TGCGCCAGCAGCCAAGAGTGGGGGTTCGGGACAGGGGTCGCAGATACGCAGTATTTT.

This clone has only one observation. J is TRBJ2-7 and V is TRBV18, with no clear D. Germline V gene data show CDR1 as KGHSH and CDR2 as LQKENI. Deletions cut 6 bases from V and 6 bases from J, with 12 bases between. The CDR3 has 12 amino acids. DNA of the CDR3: TGTGCCAGCTCGAGAGGTGAAAGCGAGCAGTACTTC. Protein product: CASSRGESEQYF.

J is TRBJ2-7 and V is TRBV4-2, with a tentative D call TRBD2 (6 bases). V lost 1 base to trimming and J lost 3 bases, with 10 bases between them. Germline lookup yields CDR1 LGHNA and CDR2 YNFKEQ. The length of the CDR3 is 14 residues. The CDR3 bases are TGTGCCAGCAGCCAAGGAAGTAGCGGCTACGAGCAGTACTTC. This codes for CASSQGSSGYEQYF.

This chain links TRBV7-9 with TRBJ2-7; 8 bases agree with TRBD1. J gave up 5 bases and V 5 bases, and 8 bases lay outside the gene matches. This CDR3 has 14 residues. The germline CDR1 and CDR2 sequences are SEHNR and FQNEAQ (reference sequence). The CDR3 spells CASSTDRGGHEQYF. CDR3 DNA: TGTGCCAGCAGCACAGACAGGGGCGGCCACGAGCAGTACTTC. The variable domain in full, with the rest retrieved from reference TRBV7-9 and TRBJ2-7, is DTGVSQNPRHKITKRGQNVTFRCDPISEHNRLYWYRQTLGQGPEFLTYFQNEAQLEKSRLLSDRFSAERPKGSFSTLEIQRTEQGDSAMYLCASSTDRGGHEQYFGPGTRLTVT.

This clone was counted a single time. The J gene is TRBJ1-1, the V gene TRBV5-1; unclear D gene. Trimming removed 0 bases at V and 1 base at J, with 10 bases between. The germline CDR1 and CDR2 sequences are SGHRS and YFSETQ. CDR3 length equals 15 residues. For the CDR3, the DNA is TGCGCCAGCAGCTTGGACTCAGCAGGGAACACTGAAGCTTTCTTT. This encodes CASSLDSAGNTEAFF.

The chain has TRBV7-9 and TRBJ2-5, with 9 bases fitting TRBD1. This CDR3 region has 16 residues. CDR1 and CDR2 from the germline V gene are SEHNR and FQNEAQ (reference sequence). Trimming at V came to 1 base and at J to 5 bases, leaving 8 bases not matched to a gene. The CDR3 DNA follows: TGTGCCAGCAGCTTAGGGACAGGGGATACCCGGGAGACCCAGTACTTC. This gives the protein CASSLGTGDTRETQYF.

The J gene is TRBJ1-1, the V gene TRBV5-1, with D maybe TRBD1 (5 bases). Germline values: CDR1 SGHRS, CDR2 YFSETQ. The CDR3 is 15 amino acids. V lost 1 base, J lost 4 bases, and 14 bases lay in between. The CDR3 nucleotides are TGCGCCAGCAGCTTGAGCCCAGGGATAGGCACTGAAGCTTTCTTT. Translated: CASSLSPGIGTEAFF.

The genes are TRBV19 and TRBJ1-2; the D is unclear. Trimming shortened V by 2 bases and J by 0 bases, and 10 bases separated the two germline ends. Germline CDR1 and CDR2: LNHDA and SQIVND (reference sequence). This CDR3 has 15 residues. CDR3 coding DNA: TGTGCCAGTAGTATACTGGGCGATTCTAACTATGGCTACACCTTC. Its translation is CASSILGDSNYGYTF. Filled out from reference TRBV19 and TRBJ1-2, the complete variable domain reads DGGITQSPKYLFRKEGQNVTLSCEQNLNHDAMYWYRQDPGQGLRLIYYSQIVNDFQKGDIAEGYSVSREKKESFPLTVTSAQKNPTAFYLCASSILGDSNYGYTFGSGTRLTVV.

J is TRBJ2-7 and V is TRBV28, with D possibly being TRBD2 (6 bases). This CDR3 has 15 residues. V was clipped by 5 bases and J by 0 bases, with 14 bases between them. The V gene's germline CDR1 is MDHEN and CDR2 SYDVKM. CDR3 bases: TGTGCCAGCAGTCCAAGCGGGCCTAGCTCCTACGAGCAGTACTTC. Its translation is CASSPSGPSSYEQYF.

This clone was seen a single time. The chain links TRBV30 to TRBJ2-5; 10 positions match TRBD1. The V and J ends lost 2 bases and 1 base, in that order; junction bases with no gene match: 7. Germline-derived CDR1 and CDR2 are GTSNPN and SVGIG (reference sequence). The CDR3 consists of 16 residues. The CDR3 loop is CAWSLGQGGSQETQYF. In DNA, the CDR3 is TGTGCCTGGAGTCTAGGACAGGGGGGCTCCCAAGAGACCCAGTACTTC.